This record covers a single T cell receptor beta chain. Antigen unknown. These data belong to a study of radiation and T cells in renal cell carcinoma. Study-level results: From baseline, blood top tumor clonotypes peaked at 2 weeks post-radiation.

The table came from immunoSEQ multiplex PCR; TCRdb's copy has only in-frame clones and leaves some out. The sample includes more than 60,000 clones, approximately 82% seen only once; the top ten take under 2.5%. Time point in this sample: blood 4 weeks post-SBRT, at nephrectomy. Stated treatment: 15 Gy SBRT to primary tumor, nephrectomy 4 weeks later. Nephrectomy followed 15 Gy stereotactic body radiation by 4 weeks. Sequenced here: blood, sampled from a patient whose treatment included radiotherapy and nephrectomy. This TCR was recovered from a woman aged 55-75 years with renal cell carcinoma.

The CDR3 is CASSPRTGWRYGYTF. Here the CDR3 DNA reads TGTGCCAGCAGTCCCCGGACAGGTTGGCGGTATGGCTACACCTTC. The chain has TRBV28 and TRBJ1-2, with 7 bases that match TRBD1. The germline V gene encodes CDR1 MDHEN and CDR2 SYDVKM. Trimming at V came to 5 bases and at J to 5 bases, leaving 11 bases not matched to a gene. This CDR3 comprises 15 residues.